Listed below are T cell receptor beta chains from one sample, sequenced in a study of T cell clonotyping in hematopoietic cell transplantation. TCRdb's copy holds only in-frame clones and misses some; the assay was immunoSEQ multiplex PCR. The table shows more than 5,000 clones, with roughly 79% occurring only once. This material consisted of peripheral blood mononuclear cells, taken 100 days after allogeneic stem cell transplant. These receptors were obtained from a male patient over 55 who had an allogeneic stem cell transplant, so T cells may come from the graft donor. Some clones in this sample may be carry-over from other donors' samples. The CDR3 runs from the conserved cysteine through the conserved F or W. D genes are given only for firm matches. Size is omitted from some rows. Given values are once, few, many or a class for expanded clones.

d_call,v_call,j_call,clone_size,cdr3_nt,cdr3_aa
NA,TRBV5-4,TRBJ2-6,NA,TGTGCCAGCAGCTTGGGCCCCCCTGGGGCCAACGTCCTGACTTTC,CASSLGPPGANVLTF
TRBD1,TRBV4-1,TRBJ1-1,few,TGCGCCAGCAGCCAACCCGACAGGGGAGCTTTCTTT,CASSQPDRGAFF
TRBD1,TRBV5-6,TRBJ2-7,NA,TGTGCCAGCAGCCAGACAGGGGGTTGGGAGCAGTACTTC,CASSQTGGWEQYF
TRBD1,TRBV18,TRBJ2-7,NA,TGTGCCAGCCAGGACAGGGGACCCTACGAGCAGTACTTC,CASQDRGPYEQYF
TRBD1,TRBV6-1,TRBJ2-7,NA,TGTGCCAGCAAGCCACAGGGGGCTACCTACGAGCAGTACTTC,CASKPQGATYEQYF
TRBD2,TRBV27,TRBJ2-1,NA,TGTGCCAGCAGTTTCAGCGGGAGGGGGGAGTTCTTC,CASSFSGRGEFF
NA,TRBV11-2,TRBJ1-2,NA,TGTGCCAGCAGCTATACAATATTC,CASSYTIF
NA,TRBV19,TRBJ1-5,NA,TGTGCCAGTAGTCCAGGACAGTGGCGTAATCAGCCCCAGCATTTT,CASSPGQWRNQPQHF
TRBD2,TRBV7-9,TRBJ2-3,NA,TGTGCCAGCAGCTCCTCCCGTGGGACAAGCGGGAGGGTTGGGGATACGCAGTATTTT,CASSSSRGTSGRVGDTQYF
TRBD2,TRBV9,TRBJ2-5,NA,TGTGCCAGCGGCCTGGGACTAGCGAGCCAAGAGACCCAGTACTTC,CASGLGLASQETQYF
NA,TRBV15,TRBJ2-6,few,TGTGCCACCAGCAGAGAGAAACGGGGCTTTGGGGCCAACGTCCTGACTTTC,CATSREKRGFGANVLTF
TRBD2,TRBV19,TRBJ2-7,NA,TGTGCCAGTAGCTGGGGGGGTACCTCCTACGAGCAGTACTTC,CASSWGGTSYEQYF
NA,TRBV19,TRBJ1-5,few,TGTGCCAGTAGCCGTAAGGGGGTCCACCAGCCCCAGCATTTT,CASSRKGVHQPQHF
TRBD2,TRBV7-8,TRBJ2-7,few,TGTGCCAGCAGCTTAGCTCGGACTAGCCCCGGCGAGCAGTACTTC,CASSLARTSPGEQYF
NA,TRBV7-2,TRBJ2-2,few,TGTGCCAGCAGCTCTGAGGCCGGGGAGCTGTTTTTT,CASSSEAGELFF
NA,TRBV4-3,TRBJ2-7,NA,TGCGCCAGCAGCCCCGGCGGCCAGGTCTACGAGCAGTACTTC,CASSPGGQVYEQYF
NA,TRBV19,TRBJ1-2,medium-sized,TGTGCCAGTAAAGCAGATGGCTACACCTTC,CASKADGYTF
TRBD2,TRBV30,TRBJ2-1,few,TGTGCCTGGAGTGGATACGGACGCGGGACTACCTACAATGAGCAGTTCTTC,CAWSGYGRGTTYNEQFF
NA,TRBV7-9,TRBJ1-4,NA,TGTGCCAGCAGCTTAGCGGGGGGTCCAACTAATGAAAAACTGTTTTTT,CASSLAGGPTNEKLFF
NA,TRBV30,TRBJ1-2,NA,TGTGCCTCCGGGCCCGCGGGAGGCTACACCTTC,CASGPAGGYTF
NA,TRBV7-8,TRBJ2-3,NA,TGTGCCAGCAGCTCCAGTTGGGAGATCGAGTTCCCAGATACGCAGTATTTT,CASSSSWEIEFPDTQYF
NA,TRBV29-1,TRBJ2-2,few,TGCAGCGTTGTACCCAGCGAGACCGGGGAGCTGTTTTTT,CSVVPSETGELFF
NA,TRBV9,TRBJ2-5,few,TGTGCCAGCAGCGCGGGGGGCCCGGCCCGGAGCCAGTACTTC,CASSAGGPARSQYF
NA,TRBV30,TRBJ1-1,NA,TGTGCCTGGAGTGTCCGCATCAACACTGAAGCTTTCTTT,CAWSVRINTEAFF
TRBD1,TRBV11-3,TRBJ2-7,few,TGTGCCAGCAGCCAAGGACAGGCAGGCGAGCAGTACTTC,CASSQGQAGEQYF
NA,TRBV6-5,TRBJ1-1,large,TGTGCCAGCAGTTACTACCCAGGGCGGGGGACTGAAGCTTTCTTT,CASSYYPGRGTEAFF
NA,TRBV28,TRBJ1-1,NA,TGTGCCAGCAGTTTGGGCAGGATGAACACTGAAGCTTTCTTT,CASSLGRMNTEAFF
NA,TRBV7-2,TRBJ2-7,NA,TGTGCCAGCAGCTTAGTTGCGAGAGTCCCCCAATACGAGCAGTACTTC,CASSLVARVPQYEQYF
TRBD2,TRBV7-2,TRBJ2-1,NA,TGTGCCAGCAGCTTAGTGCCCCTAGCGGGGATATCCTACAATGAGCAGTTCTTC,CASSLVPLAGISYNEQFF
TRBD2,TRBV25-1,TRBJ2-7,NA,TGTGCCAGCCTAAGGGAGGGCGGGAGCTACGAGCAGTACTTC,CASLREGGSYEQYF
NA,TRBV6-5,TRBJ2-5,NA,TGTGCCAGCAGTTACACTGACGGGCTGGGATGGACCCAGTACTTC,CASSYTDGLGWTQYF
NA,TRBV7-2,TRBJ2-2,NA,TGTGCCAGCAGCTTTACGGGTTTAGGGGAGCTGTTTTTT,CASSFTGLGELFF
TRBD1,TRBV6-4,TRBJ1-1,NA,TGTGCCACCAGACAGGGGCAGAACACTGAAGCTTTCTTT,CATRQGQNTEAFF
TRBD1,TRBV5-1,TRBJ2-2,NA,TGCGCCAGCAGCTTACAGGGGGCAGGGACCGGGGAGCTGTTTTTT,CASSLQGAGTGELFF
NA,TRBV19,TRBJ1-2,NA,TGTGCCAGTAGTCCCGCCACGGGACGGCCGCTCTATGGCTACACCTTC,CASSPATGRPLYGYTF
TRBD2,TRBV27,TRBJ2-1,NA,TGTGCCAGCAGCACGCTGACTAGCGCCGCTGAGCAGTTCTTC,CASSTLTSAAEQFF
NA,TRBV10-3,TRBJ1-1,NA,TGTGCCATCAGTGGGGCGGAGGACACTGAAGCTTTCTTT,CAISGAEDTEAFF
NA,TRBV30,TRBJ1-2,once,TGTGCCTGGAGTACCGACCTCTATGGCTACACCTTC,CAWSTDLYGYTF
TRBD1,TRBV6-1,TRBJ2-2,few,TGTGCCAGCAGAAATAGGGGGCCCGGGGAGCTGTTTTTT,CASRNRGPGELFF
TRBD2,TRBV19,TRBJ2-7,NA,TGTGCCAGTAGTTCCCCCGGCGGGGGGAGGGCCAACGAGCAGTACTTC,CASSSPGGGRANEQYF
NA,TRBV5-6,TRBJ1-3,NA,TGTGCCAGCAGCTCGATGACGCGACGCTCTGGAAACACCATATATTTT,CASSSMTRRSGNTIYF
NA,TRBV30,TRBJ1-5,NA,TGTGCCTGGTCAAGAGGATCAGGGCAGCCCCAGCATTTT,CAWSRGSGQPQHF
NA,TRBV30,TRBJ2-7,NA,TGTGCCTGGAGTGTATATGGTCACTCCTACGAGCAGTACTTC,CAWSVYGHSYEQYF
NA,TRBV28,TRBJ2-7,once,TGTGCCAGCAGTGTTCCTAGGACAGTCAGCTACGAGCAGTACTTC,CASSVPRTVSYEQYF
TRBD1,TRBV27,TRBJ1-1,once,TGTGCCAGCGGGGCAGGGGGCTTGGACACTGAAGCTTTCTTT,CASGAGGLDTEAFF
NA,TRBV7-2,TRBJ2-7,NA,TGTGCCAGCAGCTTTACTCCGGGACCCTACGAGCAGTACTTC,CASSFTPGPYEQYF
NA,TRBV19,TRBJ2-1,NA,TGTGCCAGTACCATGGATGAGCAGTTCTTC,CASTMDEQFF
NA,TRBV28,TRBJ1-1,NA,TGTGCCAGCACCATTCGGGGGTACACTGAAGCTTTCTTT,CASTIRGYTEAFF
NA,TRBV7-9,TRBJ2-3,NA,TGTGCCAGCAGCCAAAGAACGGGAGATACGCAGTATTTT,CASSQRTGDTQYF
NA,TRBV6-5,TRBJ2-7,NA,TGTGCCAGCAGTGGGGCGGACAGCCCCCTATCACAGTACTTC,CASSGADSPLSQYF
NA,TRBV6-6,TRBJ2-7,few,TGTGCCAGCAGTTACTCACATCAGCCCTACGAGCAGTACTTC,CASSYSHQPYEQYF
TRBD2,TRBV7-2,TRBJ2-5,NA,TGTGCCAGCAGCACCGGGACTAGCCTTCAGACCCAGTACTTC,CASSTGTSLQTQYF
TRBD2,TRBV30,TRBJ2-7,NA,TGCACTAAAACCTCTTCACCGGGTAATGGGGAGGGCCAACACGAGCAGTACTTC,CTKTSSPGNGEGQHEQYF
NA,TRBV14,TRBJ2-2,NA,TGTGCCAGCAGCCTGGTGGCAGGGCACGCCGGGGAGCTGTTTTTT,CASSLVAGHAGELFF
TRBD1,TRBV28,TRBJ2-7,once,TGTGCCAGCAGTTTACCCCCGGGACAGGGCTACGAGCAGTACTTC,CASSLPPGQGYEQYF
TRBD2,TRBV27,TRBJ2-1,NA,TGTGCCAGCAGTTTAACGCCCCGCACTAGCGGGGGTTTCAATGAGCAGTTCTTC,CASSLTPRTSGGFNEQFF
TRBD1,TRBV19,TRBJ1-6,once,TGTGCCAGTAGCAGAACCGGGACAGGGATCTCACCCCTCCACTTT,CASSRTGTGISPLHF
TRBD1,TRBV5-3,TRBJ1-2,NA,TGTGCCAGAAGCCCGAGAACCGTAGACAGGGGGCCCACGAGTGGCTACACCTTC,CARSPRTVDRGPTSGYTF
NA,TRBV19,TRBJ1-5,NA,TGTGCCAGTAGTATAGTCTTGGGGGCAGGGGATAATCAGCCCCAGCATTTT,CASSIVLGAGDNQPQHF
TRBD1,TRBV28,TRBJ2-7,NA,TGTGCCAGCAGGACAGGGGGTAAGGCCTACGAGCAGTACTTC,CASRTGGKAYEQYF